A selection of T cell receptor beta chains follows, all from one sample in a study of blood T cell repertoires in COVID-19. The protocol was immunoSEQ multiplex PCR, while the TCRdb copy is restricted to in-frame clones and leaves out a portion. The profile shows a few hundred thousand clones, 80% to 90% of them singletons. The specimen sequenced was PBMCs or T cells enriched from blood (not recorded which). The source is a man younger than 40 with acute COVID-19. Each CDR3 is given with its conserved first and last residue. The D gene is left open where the match is weak. The size entry is marked missing in some rows and otherwise reads once, few, many or a size class.

d_call j_call clone_size v_call cdr3_nt cdr3_aa
TRBD2 TRBJ2-2 many TRBV5-1 TGCGCCAGCAGTACTAGCGGGGCAAACACCGGGGAGCTGTTTTTT CASSTSGANTGELFF
. TRBJ1-2 . TRBV6-1 TGTGCCAGCAGTGATCTAGGACTACGGAGGGACTATGGCTACACCTTC CASSDLGLRRDYGYTF
. TRBJ2-5 . TRBV19 TGTGCCAGTAGTCACAACCGAGGGGAGACCCAGTACTTC CASSHNRGETQYF
. TRBJ1-4 once TRBV18 TGTGCCAGCCACCAGGACAGAGCTAATGAAAAACTGTTTTTT CASHQDRANEKLFF
. TRBJ1-1 . TRBV7-3 TGTGCCAGCAGCTCCCGACAGGACACTGAAGCTTTCTTT CASSSRQDTEAFF
. TRBJ2-5 . TRBV27 TGTGCCAGCAGCTTAGACAGGAGAGAGACCCAGTACTTC CASSLDRRETQYF
TRBD2 TRBJ2-3 . TRBV28 TGTGCCAGCAGAGAACAGCGGGGGGGCGGCACAGATACGCAGTATTTT CASREQRGGGTDTQYF
TRBD2 TRBJ2-1 . TRBV4-2 TGTGCCAGCAGCCCCGGTTCTAGCGGATTTTACAATGAGCAGTTCTTC CASSPGSSGFYNEQFF
. TRBJ1-2 . TRBV7-9 TGTGCCAGCAGCTTCGAGGTCCAGGGCTACACCTTC CASSFEVQGYTF
TRBD1 TRBJ2-6 . TRBV5-1 TGCGCCAGCAGCTTGAGGCAGGGGGCGCAAGGGGCCAACGTCCTGACTTTC CASSLRQGAQGANVLTF
. TRBJ2-5 . TRBV4-1 TGCGCCAGCAGCCAAGATGCCGCAGGGAGGGAGACCCAGTACTTC CASSQDAAGRETQYF
TRBD2 TRBJ2-1 few TRBV5-4 TGTGCCAGCAGCGCGGCGGCTAGCGGGGGGGCCCGCGAGCAGTTCTTC CASSAAASGGAREQFF
. TRBJ1-1 . TRBV6-2/TRBV6-3 TGTGCCAGCAGTTACCCGGGGGACGGGATCAGGGAAGCTTTCTTT CASSYPGDGIREAFF
TRBD2 TRBJ2-1 . TRBV5-1 TGCGCCAGCAGCTTGAGGACTAGCGGGGAGACCGGTTTAAATGAGCAGTTCTTC CASSLRTSGETGLNEQFF
TRBD2 TRBJ2-1 . TRBV3-1/TRBV3-2 TGTGCCAGCAGCCGGGGACTAGCGGGGTCCTCCTACAATGAGCAGTTCTTC CASSRGLAGSSYNEQFF
. TRBJ2-3 once TRBV6-1 TGTGCCAGCAGTGAAGTGCAGGGACTCAAGGCAGATACGCAGTATTTT CASSEVQGLKADTQYF
. TRBJ2-2 few TRBV5-1 TGCGCCAGCAGCTTCCGACAGGGCGGACTAGCTACGGGGACCGGGGAGCTGTTTTTT CASSFRQGGLATGTGELFF
. TRBJ1-2 . TRBV2 TGTGCCAGCAGTGTAATCGGGGGTGACGGCTACACCTTC CASSVIGGDGYTF
. TRBJ1-1 . TRBV2 TGTGCCAGCAGAGCGGCCTGGAACACTGAAGCTTTCTTT CASRAAWNTEAFF
. TRBJ2-5 . TRBV24-1 TGTGCCACCAGCAGGGCGGGAATCCAAGAGACCCAGTACTTC CATSRAGIQETQYF
TRBD2 TRBJ2-1 . TRBV11-3 TGTGCCAGCAGCACACGGACTAGCGGGAGCTCCAATGAGCAGTTCTTC CASSTRTSGSSNEQFF
. TRBJ2-1 few TRBV1 TGCACCAGCAGCCCGGGTCACAATGAGCAGTTCTTC CTSSPGHNEQFF
. TRBJ2-5 . TRBV7-8 TGTGCCAGCAGCTTTGATCAGGGATTCGGGGAGACCCAGTACTTC CASSFDQGFGETQYF
TRBD1 TRBJ1-6 . TRBV6-6 TGTGCCACCCGACAGGGAGTAAATTCACCCCTCCACTTT CATRQGVNSPLHF
. TRBJ2-5 . TRBV21-1 TGTACCCTTTTCCTAGCCCAAGAGACCCAGTACTTC CTLFLAQETQYF
. TRBJ2-2 . TRBV2 TGTGCCAGCAATCGCCCCACATCGAACACCGGGGAGCTGTTTTTT CASNRPTSNTGELFF
TRBD1 TRBJ1-2 few TRBV2 TGTGCCAGCAGTCGCACGGGACAGGGGGCAAACTTTGATGGCTACACCTTC CASSRTGQGANFDGYTF
. TRBJ2-3 once TRBV5-1 TGTGCCAGCAGATGGAGTTTTGGCACAGATACGCAGTATTTT CASRWSFGTDTQYF
TRBD1 TRBJ1-1 . TRBV5-1 TGTGCCAGCACCAGGACAGGGGGGACTGAAGCTTTCTTT CASTRTGGTEAFF